One and the same sample provided the 27 T cell receptor beta chains below, sequenced in a study of T cells in tumors after PD-1 blockade. The assay was immunoSEQ multiplex PCR, and TCRdb's table has in-frame clones only and misses some. The sample consists of 23,000 or so clones, roughly 82% of them appearing once. The sequences come from PBMCs, collected after anti-PD-1 treatment. All receptors come from a human donor with basal cell carcinoma.

The count of this clone is one. V and J are TRBV7-6 and TRBJ2-3; TRBD2 agrees at 8 bases. Germline V lookup: CDR1 SGHVS, CDR2 FNYEAQ. J was trimmed by 0 bases and V by 2 bases; bases with no gene match: 10. CDR3 length: 18 amino acids. As DNA, the CDR3 is TGTGCCAGCAGCTTACAACCAACTAGCGGTCGGAGCACAGATACGCAGTATTTT. Translated, it gives CASSLQPTSGRSTDTQYF.

The V gene is TRBV6-6, the J gene TRBJ2-7; D is unresolved. Trimming removed 4 bases from V and 2 bases from J, with 12 bases in between. The germline V gene has CDR1 MNHNY and CDR2 SVGAGI (reference sequence). CDR3 length equals 14 residues. The CDR3 coding sequence is TGTGCCAGCAGTTTAAGACACACTCCCTACGAGCAGTACTTC. It specifies CASSLRHTPYEQYF.

The V gene is TRBV14, the J gene TRBJ2-5; D is unresolved. CDR1 and CDR2 from the germline V gene are SGHDN and FVKESK. This CDR3 has 15 amino acids. Trimming cost V 1 base and J 4 bases, with 13 bases left between them. CDR3 sequence: CASSQGVIPRETQYF. CDR3 nucleotides: TGTGCCAGCAGCCAAGGGGTAATTCCTCGAGAGACCCAGTACTTC.

This chain connects TRBV25-1 to TRBJ2-1, with a tentative D call TRBD1 (5 bases). This CDR3 has 14 amino acids. Per the germline V gene, CDR1 is MGHDK and CDR2 is SYGVNS. Between the trimmed V and J ends, which lost 8 bases and 3 bases, there was a span of 14 bases. CDR3 nucleotides: TGTGCCAGCGGTGGCAGGGTCCTCTACAATGAGCAGTTCTTC. Protein product: CASGGRVLYNEQFF.

V and J are TRBV11-3 and TRBJ1-3; D call uncertain. Germline V gene data show CDR1 as SGHNT and CDR2 as YENEEA. The V gene lost 5 bases and the J gene lost 0 bases, with 14 bases spanning the gap. The CDR3 consists of 16 residues. This CDR3 is CASSPSHGSSGNTIYF. Written as DNA, the CDR3 is TGTGCCAGCAGCCCTAGCCATGGTAGCTCTGGAAACACCATATATTTT.

The rearrangement joins TRBV5-5 to TRBJ1-1, with D possibly TRBD1 on 5 matching bases. CDR1 and CDR2 from the germline V gene are SGHKS and YYEKEE (reference sequence). Trimming took 1 base from V and 5 from J, leaving 18 bases between them. The CDR3 covers 16 residues. CDR3 nucleotide sequence: TGTGCCAGCAGCTTGTGGAGTCGGCAGGGAAATACTGAAGCTTTCTTT. Translating it yields CASSLWSRQGNTEAFF.

This clone was found once. The rearrangement links TRBV2 to TRBJ2-3, with TRBD2 matching 10 bases. This CDR3 has 15 amino acids. Germline lookup yields CDR1 SNHLY and CDR2 FYNNEI. V dropped 8 bases and J dropped 3; count of bases not matched to a gene: 8. CDR3 DNA: TGTGCCAGCCATGCTACTAGCGGGGCGACAGATACGCAGTATTTT. This sequence encodes CASHATSGATDTQYF.

The chain has TRBV6-5 and TRBJ2-3; D might be TRBD2 (7 bases). The CDR3 extends over 15 amino acids. Trimming shortened V by 7 bases and J by 4 bases, and 18 bases separated the two germline ends. Germline V gene data show CDR1 as MNHEY and CDR2 as SVGAGI. The CDR3 DNA reads TGTGCCAGCAAGTCCCTCGGGGGGCCAGCAGATACGCAGTATTTT. It yields the protein CASKSLGGPADTQYF.

The gene calls are TRBV12-5 and TRBJ2-3; TRBD1 matches 8 bases. The CDR3 loop spans 16 amino acids. V was pared by 2 bases and J by 1 base, with 5 bases of the junction left unmatched. CDR1 and CDR2 (germline): LGHNT, FRNRAP. CDR3 sequence reads: CASGLPSTGGTDTQYF. In DNA, the CDR3 is TGTGCTAGTGGTTTGCCCTCGACAGGGGGCACAGATACGCAGTATTTT.

This clone came up a few times. The genes are TRBV10-3 and TRBJ1-2; no definite D call. This CDR3 is 16 amino acids long. Germline V gene lookup returns CDR1 ENHRY and CDR2 SYGVKD. With 0 bases removed from V and 8 bases from J, the gap between germline ends came to 19 bases. In DNA, the CDR3 is TGTGCCATCAGTGAGTCAACGGCAGCACAGTATCTCGGCTACACCTTC. Translation gives CAISESTAAQYLGYTF.

The gene calls are TRBV29-1 and TRBJ1-1; 8 bases match TRBD1. This CDR3 is 16 amino acids long. V shed 4 bases and J 0 bases; nucleotides not matched to a gene: 10. Per the germline V gene, CDR1 is SQVTM and CDR2 is ANQGSEA. The CDR3 nucleotides read TGCAGCGTTGTTTCTGCGGACAGGGCTATGAACACTGAAGCTTTCTTT. The encoded protein is CSVVSADRAMNTEAFF.

This clone occurred once. The rearrangement links TRBV20-1 to TRBJ2-3, with D perhaps TRBD2 (5 bases). The CDR3 sequence is 15 residues long. From germline, CDR1 is DFQATT and CDR2 SNEGSKA (reference sequence). The V gene lost 3 bases and the J gene lost 6 bases, with 19 bases spanning the gap. CDR3 in amino acids: CSASFRLPRQDTQYF. In nucleotides, the CDR3 is TGCAGTGCTAGTTTTCGACTACCCCGCCAGGATACGCAGTATTTT.

The CDR3 sequence is CASSLGADGSYNSPLHF. The CDR3 DNA reads TGTGCCAGCAGCTTGGGGGCGGACGGCTCCTATAATTCACCCCTCCACTTT. This chain connects TRBV5-4 to TRBJ1-6; no clear D gene. The CDR3 is made up of 17 amino acids. Per the germline V gene, CDR1 is SGHNT and CDR2 is YYREEE (reference sequence). V lost 0 bases, J lost 0 bases, and 10 bases lay in between. The entire variable domain, with the rest obtained from reference TRBV5-4 and TRBJ1-6, is as follows: ETGVTQSPTHLIKTRGQQVTLRCSSQSGHNTVSWYQQALGQGPQFIFQYYREEENGRGNFPPRFSGLQFPNYSSELNVNALELDDSALYLCASSLGADGSYNSPLHFGNGTRLTVT.

The chain couples TRBV2 to TRBJ2-7, with D possibly matching TRBD1 (7 bases). CDR1 and CDR2 (germline): SNHLY, FYNNEI. The CDR3 has 15 amino acids. V lost 6 bases and J lost 2, with 17 bases in between. The CDR3 loop is CASREGASRTYEQYF. CDR3 DNA: TGTGCCAGCAGGGAGGGGGCGAGTCGAACCTACGAGCAGTACTTC.

J is TRBJ2-1 and V is TRBV7-6, with 9 bases that match TRBD1. This CDR3 has 15 residues. Germline V gene sequence: CDR1 SGHVS, CDR2 FNYEAQ. Trimming at V came to 0 bases and at J to 9 bases, leaving 6 bases not matched to a gene. The CDR3: CASSLATGGFGEQFF. CDR3 DNA sequence: TGTGCCAGCAGCTTAGCTACAGGGGGCTTTGGTGAGCAGTTCTTC. Filled out from reference TRBV7-6 and TRBJ2-1, the complete variable domain reads GAGVSQSPRYKVTKRGQDVALRCDPISGHVSLYWYRQALGQGPEFLTYFNYEAQQDKSGLPNDRFSAERPEGSISTLTIQRTEQRDSAMYRCASSLATGGFGEQFFGPGTRLTVL.

The chain combines TRBV5-5 with TRBJ1-5, with D possibly being TRBD1 (5 bases). Germline CDR1 SGHKS, CDR2 YYEKEE (reference sequence). V was shortened by 4 bases and J by 2 bases, with 10 bases between the two germline ends. The CDR3 has 14 amino acids. CDR3 region: CASSRRDGNQPQHF. Here the CDR3 DNA reads TGTGCCAGCAGCCGCAGGGATGGCAATCAGCCCCAGCATTTT.

The chain has TRBV7-2 and TRBJ2-7; TRBD1 agrees at 8 bases. Germline V CDR1 and CDR2: SGHTA, FQGNSA. V shed 4 bases and J 5 bases; nucleotides not matched to a gene: 10. CDR3 length equals 15 residues. The CDR3 spells CASSSSTGVSHEQYF. DNA of the CDR3: TGTGCCAGCAGCTCCTCGACAGGGGTTTCCCACGAGCAGTACTTC.

The chain carries TRBV6-5 and TRBJ1-1, with 8 positions matching TRBD1. Looked up from germline, CDR1 is MNHEY and CDR2 is SVGAGI. With 7 bases clipped from V and 11 bases from J, the junction kept 12 bases outside the gene matches. This CDR3 contains 13 residues. CDR3 loop: CASTGQGFTLAFF. The CDR3, as DNA: TGTGCCAGCACCGGACAGGGTTTTACCCTGGCTTTCTTT.

The chain uses TRBV9 and TRBJ1-2; D possibly corresponds to TRBD1 (5 bases). The V gene's germline CDR1 is SGDLS and CDR2 YYNGEE. V lost 0 bases and J lost 9, with 18 bases in between. This CDR3 is 15 amino acids long. This chain's CDR3 is CASSVEGGASGRYTF. The CDR3 region has the DNA TGTGCCAGCAGCGTAGAGGGAGGGGCATCCGGGCGCTACACCTTC.

This chain joins TRBV27 and TRBJ2-7; 7 bases are a match to TRBD1. Germline V CDR1 and CDR2: MNHEY, SMNVEV (reference sequence). CDR3 size: 15 residues. With 6 bases clipped from V and 3 bases from J, the junction kept 11 bases outside the gene matches. CDR3 residues: CASRQLGQRDYEQYF. The CDR3 coding sequence is TGTGCCAGCAGGCAGTTGGGACAGCGCGACTACGAGCAGTACTTC.

This chain links TRBV2 with TRBJ2-3; possible D gene TRBD2, 5 bases. The CDR3 loop spans 15 amino acids. V lost 1 base to trimming and J lost 5 bases, with 13 bases between them. Germline V gives CDR1 SNHLY, CDR2 FYNNEI. CDR3 sequence (DNA): TGTGCCAGCAGTGAAGAGGCTACCGGGATAGATACGCAGTATTTT. Protein product: CASSEEATGIDTQYF.

The V gene is TRBV18, the J gene TRBJ2-7, with 13 bases identical to TRBD2. The J segment lost 6 bases and the V segment lost 3 bases, leaving 5 bases of the junction unmatched. This CDR3 has 15 amino acids. Germline CDR1 reads KGHSH; CDR2 reads LQKENI. In DNA form, the CDR3 reads TGTGCCAGCTCACCCTCACTAGCGGGGGGGCGCGAGCAGTACTTC. It encodes CASSPSLAGGREQYF.

The V and J genes are TRBV11-3 and TRBJ1-6; 8 nucleotides align to TRBD1. Per the germline V gene, CDR1 is SGHNT and CDR2 is YENEEA. The CDR3 runs 15 residues. Unmatched junction bases numbered 7, after V lost 5 bases and J lost 7 bases. CDR3 amino acids: CASSPTRQGNSPLHF. In DNA, the CDR3 is TGTGCCAGCAGCCCTACTAGACAGGGGAATTCACCCCTCCACTTT.

The chain combines TRBV2 with TRBJ1-2; D ambiguous. This CDR3 spans 14 amino acids. V was pared by 7 bases and J by 0 bases, with 12 bases between. Germline CDR1 and CDR2: SNHLY and FYNNEI. The DNA for the CDR3 is TGTGCCAGCAATCGGTTGCTAGCTAACTATGGCTACACCTTC. Its translation: CASNRLLANYGYTF.

This chain joins TRBV13 and TRBJ2-5; maybe TRBD1 (5 bases). V lost 2 bases and J 1 base, leaving 14 bases between the germline ends. The CDR3 loop spans 16 amino acids. Looked up from germline, CDR1 is PRHDT and CDR2 is FYEKMQ (reference sequence). CDR3 protein: CASSLSTVMPQETQYF. The CDR3 DNA reads as TGTGCCAGCAGCTTATCGACAGTCATGCCCCAAGAGACCCAGTACTTC.

DNA for the CDR3: TGTGCCAGCAGTCCGGACAGGGGGCTCTACAATGAGCAGTTCTTC. This encodes CASSPDRGLYNEQFF. The rearrangement links TRBV27 to TRBJ2-1, with TRBD1 identical over 11 bases. The CDR3 is made up of 15 amino acids. The germline V gene encodes CDR1 MNHEY and CDR2 SMNVEV (reference sequence). J gave up 3 bases and V 5 bases, and 3 bases lay outside the gene matches.

The chain couples TRBV6-2 or TRBV6-3 to TRBJ2-7; D is perhaps TRBD2 (5 bases). CDR3 length equals 14 residues. V gave up 0 bases and J gave up 2 bases, with 8 bases separating them. Germline-derived CDR1 and CDR2 are MNHEY and SVGEGT. For the CDR3, the DNA is TGTGCCAGCAGTTACTCGGGGAGCGCCTACGAGCAGTACTTC. Translated, it gives CASSYSGSAYEQYF.